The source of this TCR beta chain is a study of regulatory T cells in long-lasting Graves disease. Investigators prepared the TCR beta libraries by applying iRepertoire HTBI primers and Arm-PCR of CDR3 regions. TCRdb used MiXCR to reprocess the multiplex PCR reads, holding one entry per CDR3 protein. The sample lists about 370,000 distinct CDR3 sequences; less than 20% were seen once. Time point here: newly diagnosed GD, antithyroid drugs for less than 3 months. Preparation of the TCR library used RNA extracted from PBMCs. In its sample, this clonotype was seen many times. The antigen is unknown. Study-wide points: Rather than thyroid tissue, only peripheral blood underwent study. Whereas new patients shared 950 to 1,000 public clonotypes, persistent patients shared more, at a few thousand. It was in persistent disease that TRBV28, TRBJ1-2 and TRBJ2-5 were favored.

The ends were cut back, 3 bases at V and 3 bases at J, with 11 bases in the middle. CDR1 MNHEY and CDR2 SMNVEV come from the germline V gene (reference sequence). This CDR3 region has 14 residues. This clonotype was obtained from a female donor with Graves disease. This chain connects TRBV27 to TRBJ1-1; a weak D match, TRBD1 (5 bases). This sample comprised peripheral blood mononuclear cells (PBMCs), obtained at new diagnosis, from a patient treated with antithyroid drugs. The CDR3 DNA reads TGTGCCAGCAGTTTTTGGCGAGGGGACACTGAAGCTTTCTTT. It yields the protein CASSFWRGDTEAFF.